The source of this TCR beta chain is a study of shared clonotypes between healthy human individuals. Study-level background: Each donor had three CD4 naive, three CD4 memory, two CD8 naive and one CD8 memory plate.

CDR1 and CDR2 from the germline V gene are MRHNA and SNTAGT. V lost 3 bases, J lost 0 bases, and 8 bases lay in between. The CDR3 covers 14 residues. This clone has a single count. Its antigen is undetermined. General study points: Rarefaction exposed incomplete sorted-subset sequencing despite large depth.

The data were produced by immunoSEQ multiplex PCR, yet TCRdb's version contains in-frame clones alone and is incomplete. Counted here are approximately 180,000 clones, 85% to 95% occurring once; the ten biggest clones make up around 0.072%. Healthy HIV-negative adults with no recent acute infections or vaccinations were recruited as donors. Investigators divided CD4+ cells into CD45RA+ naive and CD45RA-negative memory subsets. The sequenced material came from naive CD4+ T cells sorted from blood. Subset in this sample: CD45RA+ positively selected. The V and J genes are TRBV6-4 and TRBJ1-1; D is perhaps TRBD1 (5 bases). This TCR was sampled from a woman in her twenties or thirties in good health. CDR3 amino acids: CASSESGLNTEAFF. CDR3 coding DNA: TGTGCCAGCAGTGAGTCGGGGCTGAACACTGAAGCTTTCTTT.